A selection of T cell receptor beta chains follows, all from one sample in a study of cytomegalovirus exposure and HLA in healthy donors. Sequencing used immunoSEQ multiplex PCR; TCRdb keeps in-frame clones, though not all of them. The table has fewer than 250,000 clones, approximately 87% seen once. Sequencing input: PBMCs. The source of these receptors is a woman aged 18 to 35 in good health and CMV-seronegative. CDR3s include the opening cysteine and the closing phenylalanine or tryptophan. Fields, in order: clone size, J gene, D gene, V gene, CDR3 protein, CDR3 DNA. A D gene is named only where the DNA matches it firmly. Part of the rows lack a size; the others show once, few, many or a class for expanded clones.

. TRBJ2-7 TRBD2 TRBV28 CAAGLAGPYEQYF TGTGCCGCAGGACTAGCGGGACCCTACGAGCAGTACTTC
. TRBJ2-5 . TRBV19 CASRRSRLSRETQYF TGTGCCAGTAGACGAAGTCGTCTTAGTAGGGAGACCCAGTACTTC
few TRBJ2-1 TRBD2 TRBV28 CASQLAGLYNEQFF TGTGCCAGCCAACTAGCGGGACTCTACAATGAGCAGTTCTTC
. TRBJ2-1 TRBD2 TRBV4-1 CASSQTPGTSYNEQFF TGCGCCAGCAGCCAAACCCCCGGGACTAGCTACAATGAGCAGTTCTTC
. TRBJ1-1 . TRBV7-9 CASSFGTYNSFF TGTGCCAGCAGCTTTGGGACATACAACTCTTTCTTT
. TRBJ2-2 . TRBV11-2 CASSFTGELFF TGTGCCAGCAGCTTCACCGGGGAGCTGTTTTTT
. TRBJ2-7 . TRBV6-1 CASSPGPSYEQYF TGTGCCAGCAGTCCGGGACCGTCCTACGAGCAGTACTTC
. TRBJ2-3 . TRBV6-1 CASRGDVPDTQYF TGTGCCAGCCGCGGCGATGTCCCAGATACGCAGTATTTT
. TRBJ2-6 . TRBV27 CASSILGQSGANVLTF TGTGCCAGCAGTATACTAGGTCAGTCTGGGGCCAACGTCCTGACTTTC
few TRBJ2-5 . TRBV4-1 CASSQDLGAQETQYF TGCGCCAGCAGCCAAGATTTGGGGGCCCAAGAGACCCAGTACTTC
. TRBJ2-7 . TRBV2 CARSAGWSYEQYF TGTGCCAGGTCGGCAGGGTGGTCCTACGAGCAGTACTTC
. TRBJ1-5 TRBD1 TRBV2 CASSERGQLNQPQHF TGTGCCAGCAGTGAAAGGGGACAGCTCAATCAGCCCCAGCATTTT
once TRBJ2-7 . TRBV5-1 CASSLNFQPEQYF TGCGCCAGCAGCTTAAACTTTCAACCCGAGCAGTACTTC
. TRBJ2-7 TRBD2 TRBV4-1 CASSQEVRRGGSSSYEQYF TGCGCCAGCAGCCAAGAAGTAAGGCGGGGGGGCTCTAGCTCCTACGAGCAGTACTTC
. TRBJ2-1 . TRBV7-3 CASSTVGNNEQFF TGTGCCAGCTCCACGGTTGGAAACAATGAGCAGTTCTTC
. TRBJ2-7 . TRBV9 CASSPSPLNEQYF TGTGCCAGCAGCCCGAGTCCTTTGAACGAGCAGTACTTC
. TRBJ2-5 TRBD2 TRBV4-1 CASSQDLGAGLETQYF TGCGCCAGCAGCCAAGATCTAGGAGCGGGGCTGGAGACCCAGTACTTC
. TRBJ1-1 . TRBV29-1 CSVVKNTEAFF TGCAGCGTTGTTAAGAACACTGAAGCTTTCTTT
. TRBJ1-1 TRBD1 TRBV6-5 CASSSSGTGGTEAFF TGTGCCAGCAGTTCCTCCGGGACAGGGGGCACTGAAGCTTTCTTT
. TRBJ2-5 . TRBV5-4 CASSLEWDRETQYF TGTGCCAGCAGCTTGGAGTGGGACCGAGAGACCCAGTACTTC
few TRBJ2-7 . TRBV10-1 CASSGTGTNPYEQYF TGCGCCAGCAGTGGAACCGGGACAAACCCCTACGAGCAGTACTTC
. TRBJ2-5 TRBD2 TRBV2 CASSGLAGRIWEETQYF TGTGCCAGCAGCGGGCTAGCGGGGAGAATTTGGGAAGAGACCCAGTACTTC
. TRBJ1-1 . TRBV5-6 CASSTWGVKAEAFF TGTGCCAGCAGCACCTGGGGGGTGAAAGCTGAAGCTTTCTTT
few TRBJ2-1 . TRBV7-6 CASSSRSSYNEQFF TGTGCCAGCAGCTCAAGGAGCTCCTACAATGAGCAGTTCTTC
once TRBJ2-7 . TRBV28 CASSPAWWGAQAYEQYF TGTGCCAGCAGTCCCGCCTGGTGGGGGGCGCAAGCCTACGAGCAGTACTTC
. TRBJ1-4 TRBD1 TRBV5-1 CASSLSPGGREKLFF TGCGCCAGCAGCTTGTCCCCAGGGGGCCGTGAAAAACTGTTTTTT
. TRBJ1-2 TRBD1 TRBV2 CASKHIGTGNYGYTF TGTGCCAGCAAGCACATAGGGACAGGGAACTATGGCTACACCTTC
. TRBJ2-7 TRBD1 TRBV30 CAWSPFRDSVSRYF TGTGCCTGGAGCCCGTTTCGGGACAGCGTTTCTCGGTACTTC
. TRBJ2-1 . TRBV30 CAWRNGGSSYNEQFF TGTGCCTGGCGGAACGGGGGCAGCTCCTACAATGAGCAGTTCTTC
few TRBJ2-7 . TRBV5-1 CASSLGALDGSYEQYF TGCGCCAGCAGCTTGGGAGCCCTAGACGGGTCCTACGAGCAGTACTTC
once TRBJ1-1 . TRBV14 CASSQVGVNTEAFF TGTGCCAGCAGCCAAGTAGGAGTGAACACTGAAGCTTTCTTT
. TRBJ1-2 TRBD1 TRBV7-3 CASSPTGGNGYTF TGTGCCAGCAGCCCAACAGGGGGCAATGGCTACACCTTC
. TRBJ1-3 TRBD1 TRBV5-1 CASSYTVGQGSGNTIYF TGCGCCAGCAGCTACACCGTCGGACAGGGAAGTGGAAACACCATATATTTT
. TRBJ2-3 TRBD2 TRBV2 CASRVLAGDTDTQYF TGTGCCAGCAGAGTGTTAGCGGGGGACACAGATACGCAGTATTTT
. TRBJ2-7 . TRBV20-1 CSAGQYEQYF TGCAGTGCTGGTCAGTACGAGCAGTACTTC
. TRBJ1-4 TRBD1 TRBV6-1 CASRGQGPSYELFF TGTGCCAGCAGGGGACAGGGGCCGAGTTATGAACTGTTTTTT
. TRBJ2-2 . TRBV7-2 CASSEVVTFGGELFF TGTGCCAGCAGCGAGGTAGTTACCTTCGGCGGGGAGCTGTTTTTT
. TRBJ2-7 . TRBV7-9 CASSLTRQATVVEQYF TGTGCCAGCAGCTTAACGCGACAGGCCACCGTGGTGGAGCAGTACTTC
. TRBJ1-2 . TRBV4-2 CASSQDLGGHYGYTF TGTGCCAGCAGCCAAGATTTAGGGGGGCACTATGGCTACACCTTC
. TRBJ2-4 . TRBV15 CATSRDGVGAHYF TGTGCCACCAGCAGAGACGGGGTAGGGGCCCACTACTTT
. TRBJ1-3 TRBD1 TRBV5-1 CASSRDRGSGNTIYF TGCGCCAGCAGTCGGGACAGGGGCTCTGGAAACACCATATATTTT
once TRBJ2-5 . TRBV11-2 CASSSDGGGTLKYF TGTGCCAGCAGTTCTGATGGAGGGGGGACACTTAAGTACTTC